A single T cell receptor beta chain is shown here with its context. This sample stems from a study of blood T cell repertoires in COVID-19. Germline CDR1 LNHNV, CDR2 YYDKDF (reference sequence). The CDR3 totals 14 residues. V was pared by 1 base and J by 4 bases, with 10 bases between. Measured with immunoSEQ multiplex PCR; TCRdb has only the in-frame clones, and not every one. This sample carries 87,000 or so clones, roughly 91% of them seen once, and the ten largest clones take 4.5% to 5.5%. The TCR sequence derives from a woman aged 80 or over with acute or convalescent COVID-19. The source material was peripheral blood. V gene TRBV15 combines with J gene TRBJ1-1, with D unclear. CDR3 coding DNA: TGTGCCACCAGCAGAGCCGGGGAGGCCACTGAAGCTTTCTTT. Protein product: CATSRAGEATEAFF.